This T cell receptor (beta chain) originates from a study of identical twins. From the 5' RACE reads, TCRdb called clonotypes with MiXCR, one entry per CDR3 protein. The data hold about 690,000 distinct CDR3 sequences, with 21% observed a single time. The CDR3 is made up of 12 amino acids. Germline-derived CDR1 and CDR2 are SGHVS and FQNEAQ. The V end lost 5 bases, the J end lost 7 bases, and 12 bases lay between the germline ends. These records were also assigned to another study, of T cells expressing NK-cell markers. That source reports: Obtained from sorted CD3+CD56+NKG2C+, CD3+CD56+NKG2C- and CD3+CD56-NKG2C+ T cells were the TCR beta repertoires. The eight sequenced donors comprised seven who were HCMV-seropositive and one who was seronegative.

This clonotype originated in a woman younger than 30 in good health. The gene calls are TRBV7-8 and TRBJ2-7, with unresolved D. Sequenced: PBMCs. This CDR3 is CASSSGVGEQYF. CDR3 in DNA: TGTGCCAGCAGCAGTGGGGTCGGGGAGCAGTACTTC.